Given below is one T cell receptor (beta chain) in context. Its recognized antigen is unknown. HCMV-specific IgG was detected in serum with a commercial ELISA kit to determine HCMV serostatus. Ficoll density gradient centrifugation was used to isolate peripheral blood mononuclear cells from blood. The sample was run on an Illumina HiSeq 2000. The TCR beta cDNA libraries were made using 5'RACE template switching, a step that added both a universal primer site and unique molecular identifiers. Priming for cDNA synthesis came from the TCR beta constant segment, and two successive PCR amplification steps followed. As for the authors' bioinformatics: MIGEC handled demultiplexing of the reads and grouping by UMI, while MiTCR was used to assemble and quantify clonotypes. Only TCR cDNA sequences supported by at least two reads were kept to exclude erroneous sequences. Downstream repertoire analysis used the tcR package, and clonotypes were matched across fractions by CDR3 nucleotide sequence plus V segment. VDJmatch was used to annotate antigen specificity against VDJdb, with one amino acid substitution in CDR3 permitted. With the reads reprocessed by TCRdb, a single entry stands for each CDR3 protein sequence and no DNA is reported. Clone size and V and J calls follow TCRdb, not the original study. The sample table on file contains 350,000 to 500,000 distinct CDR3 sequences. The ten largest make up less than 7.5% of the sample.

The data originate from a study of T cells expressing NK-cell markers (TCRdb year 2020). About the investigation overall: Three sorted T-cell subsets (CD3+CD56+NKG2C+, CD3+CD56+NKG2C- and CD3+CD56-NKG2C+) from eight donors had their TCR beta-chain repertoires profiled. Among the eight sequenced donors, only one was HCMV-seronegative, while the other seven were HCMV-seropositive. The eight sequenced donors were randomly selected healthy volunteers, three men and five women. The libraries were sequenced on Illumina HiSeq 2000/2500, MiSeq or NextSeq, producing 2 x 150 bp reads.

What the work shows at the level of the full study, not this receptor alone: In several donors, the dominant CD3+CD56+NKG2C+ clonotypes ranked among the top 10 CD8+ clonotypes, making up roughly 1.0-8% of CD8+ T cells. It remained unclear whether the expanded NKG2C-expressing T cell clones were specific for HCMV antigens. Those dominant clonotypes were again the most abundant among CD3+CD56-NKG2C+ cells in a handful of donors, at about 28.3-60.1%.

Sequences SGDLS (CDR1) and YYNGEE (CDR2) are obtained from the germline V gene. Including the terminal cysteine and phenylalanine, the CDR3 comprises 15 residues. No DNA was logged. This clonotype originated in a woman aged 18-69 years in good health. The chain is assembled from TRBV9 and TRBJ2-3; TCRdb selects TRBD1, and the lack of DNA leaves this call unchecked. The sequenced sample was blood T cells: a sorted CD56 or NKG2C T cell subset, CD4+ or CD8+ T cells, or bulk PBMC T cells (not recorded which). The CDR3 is CASSVGQTNTDTQYF.